This TCR beta chain was captured by sequencing in a study of monozygotic twins with inflammatory bowel disease. Points from the study as a whole: Twin pairs that were concordant did not differ from discordant pairs in repertoire similarity, possibly from limited power. Support was lacking for any single strong IBD-associated signal or clonotype.

Germline lookup yields CDR1 SGHRS and CDR2 YFSETQ. The CDR3 covers 13 residues. Template-switch reactions added UMIs with a 6-nucleotide sample barcode. Nested PCRs (about 17 and 10 cycles, two total) were applied to TCRalpha and TCRbeta cDNA. TCRdb reprocessed the 5' RACE reads and reports one entry per CDR3 protein, with no DNA. Found here are around 450,000 distinct CDR3 sequences; the top ten clones hold 2.4%. A word on this clonotype: Its specificity is unknown.

Specimen: blood. The rearrangement joins TRBV5-1 to TRBJ2-7; absent DNA, TCRdb's TRBD1 call cannot be checked. This clonotype originated in a human donor with ulcerative colitis or Crohn's disease, or a healthy co-twin of an affected twin (not recorded which). The CDR3 reads CASSWGQYGEQYF. Looking up the rest from reference TRBV5-1 and TRBJ2-7 gives the full variable domain: KAGVTQTPRYLIKTRGQQVTLSCSPISGHRSVSWYQQTPGQGLQFLFEYFSETQRNKGNFPGRFSGRQFSNSRSEMNVSTLELGDSALYLCASSWGQYGEQYFGPGTRLTVT.